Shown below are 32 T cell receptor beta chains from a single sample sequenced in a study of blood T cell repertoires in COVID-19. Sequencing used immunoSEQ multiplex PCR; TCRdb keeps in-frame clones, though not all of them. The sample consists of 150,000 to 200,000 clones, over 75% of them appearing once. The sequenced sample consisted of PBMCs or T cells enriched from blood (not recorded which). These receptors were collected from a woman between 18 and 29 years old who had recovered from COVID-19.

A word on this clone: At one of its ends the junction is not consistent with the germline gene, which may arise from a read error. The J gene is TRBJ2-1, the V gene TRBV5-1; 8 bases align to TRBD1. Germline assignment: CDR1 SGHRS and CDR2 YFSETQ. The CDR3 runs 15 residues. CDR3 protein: CASTNPDRAYDEQFF. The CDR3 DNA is TGCGCCAGCACTAACCCGGACAGGGCCTACGATGAGCAGTTCTTC.

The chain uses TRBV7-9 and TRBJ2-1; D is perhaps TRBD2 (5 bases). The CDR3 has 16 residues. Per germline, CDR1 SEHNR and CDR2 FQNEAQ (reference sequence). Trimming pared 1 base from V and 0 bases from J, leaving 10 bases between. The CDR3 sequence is CASSLGSTSSYNEQFF. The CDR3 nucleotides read TGTGCCAGCAGCTTAGGGAGTACTAGCTCCTACAATGAGCAGTTCTTC.

CDR3 sequence: CASRLVNTEAFF. The CDR3 DNA reads TGTGCCAGCAGGTTAGTGAACACTGAAGCTTTCTTT. V and J are TRBV6-5 and TRBJ1-1; D remains unclear. Trimming removed 6 bases from V and 0 bases from J, with 5 bases in between. CDR3 size: 12 residues. Looked up from germline, CDR1 is MNHEY and CDR2 is SVGAGI.

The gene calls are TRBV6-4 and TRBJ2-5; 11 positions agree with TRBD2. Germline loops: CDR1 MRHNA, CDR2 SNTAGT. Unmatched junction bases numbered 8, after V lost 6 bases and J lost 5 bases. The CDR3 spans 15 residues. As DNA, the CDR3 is TGTGCCAGCAGCCCAACTAGCGGGAGCGGTGAGACCCAGTACTTC. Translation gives CASSPTSGSGETQYF.

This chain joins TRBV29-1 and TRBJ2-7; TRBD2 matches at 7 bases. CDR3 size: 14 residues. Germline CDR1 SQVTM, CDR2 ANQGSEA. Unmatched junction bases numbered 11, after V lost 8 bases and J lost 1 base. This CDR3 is CSISDGGSSYEQYF. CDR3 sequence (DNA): TGCAGCATCTCAGACGGGGGGAGTTCCTACGAGCAGTACTTC.

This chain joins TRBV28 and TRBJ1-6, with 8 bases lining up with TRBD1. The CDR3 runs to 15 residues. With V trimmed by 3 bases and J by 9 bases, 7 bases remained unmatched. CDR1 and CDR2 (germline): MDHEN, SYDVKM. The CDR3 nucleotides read TGTGCCAGCAGTTTTAAGTCAGGGGGCGGTTCACCCCTCCACTTT. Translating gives CASSFKSGGGSPLHF.

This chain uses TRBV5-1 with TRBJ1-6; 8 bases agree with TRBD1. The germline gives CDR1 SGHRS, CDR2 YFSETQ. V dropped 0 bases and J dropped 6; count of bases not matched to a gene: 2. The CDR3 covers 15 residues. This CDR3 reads CASSLADRGNSPLHF. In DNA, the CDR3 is TGCGCCAGCAGCTTGGCCGACAGGGGTAATTCACCCCTCCACTTT.

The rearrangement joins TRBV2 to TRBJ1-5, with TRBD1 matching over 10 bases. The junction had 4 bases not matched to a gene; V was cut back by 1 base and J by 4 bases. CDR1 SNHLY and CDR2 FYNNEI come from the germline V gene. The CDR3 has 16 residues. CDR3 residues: CASSEEGTGVNQPQHF. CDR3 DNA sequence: TGTGCCAGCAGTGAAGAGGGGACAGGGGTTAATCAGCCCCAGCATTTT. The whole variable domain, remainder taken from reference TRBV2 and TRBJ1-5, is EPEVTQTPSHQVTQMGQEVILRCVPISNHLYFYWYRQILGQKVEFLVSFYNNEISEKSEIFDDQFSVERPDGSNFTLKIRSTKLEDSAMYFCASSEEGTGVNQPQHFGDGTRLSIL.

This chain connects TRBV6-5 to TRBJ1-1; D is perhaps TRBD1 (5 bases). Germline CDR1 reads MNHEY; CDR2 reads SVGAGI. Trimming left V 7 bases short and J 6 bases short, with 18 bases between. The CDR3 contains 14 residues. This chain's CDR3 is CASTIAGGRAEAFF. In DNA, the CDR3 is TGTGCCAGCACCATCGCCGGGGGGAGAGCTGAAGCTTTCTTT.

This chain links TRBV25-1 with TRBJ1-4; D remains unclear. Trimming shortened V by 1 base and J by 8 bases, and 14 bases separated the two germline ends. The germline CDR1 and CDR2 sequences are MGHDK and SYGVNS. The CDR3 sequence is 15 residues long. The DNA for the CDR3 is TGTGCCAGCAGTGAATTTGGACGGGAACAAGAAAAACTGTTTTTT. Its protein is CASSEFGREQEKLFF.

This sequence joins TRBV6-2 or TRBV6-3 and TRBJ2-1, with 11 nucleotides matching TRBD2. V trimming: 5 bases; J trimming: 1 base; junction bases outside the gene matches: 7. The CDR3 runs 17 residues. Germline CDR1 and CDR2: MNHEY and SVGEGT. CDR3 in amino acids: CASSPRTSGRSYNEQFF. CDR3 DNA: TGTGCCAGCAGTCCCCGGACTAGCGGGCGATCCTACAATGAGCAGTTCTTC.

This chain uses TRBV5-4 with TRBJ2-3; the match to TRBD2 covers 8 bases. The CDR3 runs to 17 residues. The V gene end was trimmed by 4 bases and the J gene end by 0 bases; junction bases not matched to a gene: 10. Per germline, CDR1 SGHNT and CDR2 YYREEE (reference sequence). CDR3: CASSGPGGGNSTDTQYF. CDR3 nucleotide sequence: TGTGCCAGCAGCGGCCCCGGGGGGGGTAATAGCACAGATACGCAGTATTTT.

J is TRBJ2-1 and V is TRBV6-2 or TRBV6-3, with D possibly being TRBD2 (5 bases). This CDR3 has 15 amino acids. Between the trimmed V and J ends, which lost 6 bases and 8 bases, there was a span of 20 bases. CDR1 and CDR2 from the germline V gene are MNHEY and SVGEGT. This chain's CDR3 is CASSIKRNINHEQFF. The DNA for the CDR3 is TGTGCCAGCAGCATCAAGCGGAACATTAACCATGAGCAGTTCTTC.

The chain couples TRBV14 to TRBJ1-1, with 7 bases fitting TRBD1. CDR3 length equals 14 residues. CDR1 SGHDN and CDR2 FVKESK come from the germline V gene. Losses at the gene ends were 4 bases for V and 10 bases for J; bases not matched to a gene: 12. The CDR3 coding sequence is TGTGCCAGCAGCCGCGACAGGGTGGCGGTCGGAGCTTTCTTT. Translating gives CASSRDRVAVGAFF.

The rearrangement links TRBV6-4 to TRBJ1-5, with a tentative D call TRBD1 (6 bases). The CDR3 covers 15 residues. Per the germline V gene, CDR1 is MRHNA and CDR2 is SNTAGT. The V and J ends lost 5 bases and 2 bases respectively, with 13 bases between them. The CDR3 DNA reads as TGTGCCAGCAGTCCTCAGGGGTTAGGCAATCAGCCCCAGCATTTT. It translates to CASSPQGLGNQPQHF.

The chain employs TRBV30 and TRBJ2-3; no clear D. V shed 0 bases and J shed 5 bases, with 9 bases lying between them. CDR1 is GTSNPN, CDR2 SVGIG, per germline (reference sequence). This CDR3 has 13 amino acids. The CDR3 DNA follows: TGTGCCTGGAGTGTACTGGTCGGAGATACGCAGTATTTT. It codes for CAWSVLVGDTQYF.

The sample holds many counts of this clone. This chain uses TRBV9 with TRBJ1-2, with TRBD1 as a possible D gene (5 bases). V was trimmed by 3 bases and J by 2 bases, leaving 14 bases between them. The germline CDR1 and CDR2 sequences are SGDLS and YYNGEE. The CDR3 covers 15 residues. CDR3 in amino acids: CASSAPPSGNYGYTF. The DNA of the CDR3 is TGTGCCAGCAGCGCTCCACCGTCAGGGAACTATGGCTACACCTTC. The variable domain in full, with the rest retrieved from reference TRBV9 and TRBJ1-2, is DSGVTQTPKHLITATGQRVTLRCSPRSGDLSVYWYQQSLDQGLQFLIQYYNGEERAKGNILERFSAQQFPDLHSELNLSSLELGDSALYFCASSAPPSGNYGYTFGSGTRLTVV.

Here the CDR3 DNA reads TGTGCCAGTAGTATAAGACTAGCGGGAGTGGAGACCCAGTACTTC. This encodes CASSIRLAGVETQYF. J is TRBJ2-5 and V is TRBV19, with 12 bases identical to TRBD2. The CDR3 extends over 15 amino acids. Germline V gene sequence: CDR1 LNHDA, CDR2 SQIVND (reference sequence). V lost 2 bases and J lost 5; bases outside the gene matches: 3.

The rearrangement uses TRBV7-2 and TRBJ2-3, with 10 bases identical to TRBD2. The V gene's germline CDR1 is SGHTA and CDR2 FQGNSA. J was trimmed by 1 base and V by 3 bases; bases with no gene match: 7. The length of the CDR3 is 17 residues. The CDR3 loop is CASSFQSGGAGTDTQYF. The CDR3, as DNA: TGTGCCAGCAGCTTTCAAAGCGGGGGGGCGGGCACAGATACGCAGTATTTT.

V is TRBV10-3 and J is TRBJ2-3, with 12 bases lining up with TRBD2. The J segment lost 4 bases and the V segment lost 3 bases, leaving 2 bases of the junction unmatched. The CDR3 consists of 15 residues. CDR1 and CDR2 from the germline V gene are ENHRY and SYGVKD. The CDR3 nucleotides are TGTGCCATCAGTGACCTAGCGGGGGGGTCAGATACGCAGTATTTT. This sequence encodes CAISDLAGGSDTQYF.

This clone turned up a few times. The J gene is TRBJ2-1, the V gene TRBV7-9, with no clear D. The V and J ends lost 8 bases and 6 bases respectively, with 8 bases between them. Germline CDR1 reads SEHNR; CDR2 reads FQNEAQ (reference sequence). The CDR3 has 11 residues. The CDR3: CASLLINEQFF. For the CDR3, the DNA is TGTGCCAGCCTTTTAATCAATGAGCAGTTCTTC.

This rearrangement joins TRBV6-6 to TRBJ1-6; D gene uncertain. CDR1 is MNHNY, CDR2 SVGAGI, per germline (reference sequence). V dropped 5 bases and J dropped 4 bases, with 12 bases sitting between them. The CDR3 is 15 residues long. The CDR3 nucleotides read TGTGCCAGCAGTACCGGGAGAGCTTATAATTCACCCCTCCACTTT. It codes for CASSTGRAYNSPLHF.

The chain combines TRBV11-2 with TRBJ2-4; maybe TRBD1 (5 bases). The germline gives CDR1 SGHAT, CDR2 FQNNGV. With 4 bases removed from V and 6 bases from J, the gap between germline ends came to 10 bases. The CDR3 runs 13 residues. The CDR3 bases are TGTGCCAGCAGCTCCAGTCAGGGAAACATTCAGTACTTC. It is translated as CASSSSQGNIQYF. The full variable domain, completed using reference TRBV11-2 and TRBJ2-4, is EAGVAQSPRYKIIEKRQSVAFWCNPISGHATLYWYQQILGQGPKLLIQFQNNGVVDDSQLPKDRFSAERLKGVDSTLKIQPAKLEDSAVYLCASSSSQGNIQYFGAGTRLSVL.

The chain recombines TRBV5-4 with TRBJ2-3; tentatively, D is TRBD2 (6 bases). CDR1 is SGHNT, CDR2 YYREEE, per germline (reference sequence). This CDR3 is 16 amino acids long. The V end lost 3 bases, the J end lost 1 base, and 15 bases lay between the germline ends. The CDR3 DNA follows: TGTGCCAGCAGCTGGGGACTGGGGCGGGGCACAGATACGCAGTATTTT. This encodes CASSWGLGRGTDTQYF.

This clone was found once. DNA of the CDR3: TGTGCCACCCAGGACAGGGGGGGCACAGATACGCAGTATTTT. This translates into CATQDRGGTDTQYF. This chain links TRBV5-4 with TRBJ2-3; TRBD1 matches at 10 bases. V shed 9 bases, J shed 1 base, and the junction held 5 bases outside the gene matches. The length of the CDR3 is 14 residues. CDR1 SGHNT and CDR2 YYREEE come from the germline V gene (reference sequence).

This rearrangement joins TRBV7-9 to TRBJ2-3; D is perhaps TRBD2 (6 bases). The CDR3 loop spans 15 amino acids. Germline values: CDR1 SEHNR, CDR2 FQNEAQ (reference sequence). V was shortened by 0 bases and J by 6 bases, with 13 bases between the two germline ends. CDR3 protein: CASSLAGGLPDTQYF. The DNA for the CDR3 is TGTGCCAGCAGCTTAGCGGGGGGACTCCCGGATACGCAGTATTTT. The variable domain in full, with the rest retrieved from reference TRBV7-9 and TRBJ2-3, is DTGVSQNPRHKITKRGQNVTFRCDPISEHNRLYWYRQTLGQGPEFLTYFQNEAQLEKSRLLSDRFSAERPKGSFSTLEIQRTEQGDSAMYLCASSLAGGLPDTQYFGPGTRLTVL.

The chain's CDR3 is CASSRSYGYTF. DNA of the CDR3: TGTGCCAGCAGCCGGAGCTATGGCTACACCTTC. The chain carries TRBV5-6 and TRBJ1-2; no firm D call. The germline V and J ends were trimmed by 4 bases and 4 bases, with 5 bases remaining between them. CDR1 and CDR2 from the germline V gene are SGHDT and YYEEEE. CDR3 length equals 11 residues.

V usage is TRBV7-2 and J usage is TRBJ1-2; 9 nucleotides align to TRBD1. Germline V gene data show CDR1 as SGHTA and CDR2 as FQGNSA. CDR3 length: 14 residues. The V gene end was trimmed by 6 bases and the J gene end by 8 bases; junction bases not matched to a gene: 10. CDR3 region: CASRPEGTGSGYTF. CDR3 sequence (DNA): TGTGCCAGCAGACCTGAGGGGACAGGGAGCGGCTACACCTTC.

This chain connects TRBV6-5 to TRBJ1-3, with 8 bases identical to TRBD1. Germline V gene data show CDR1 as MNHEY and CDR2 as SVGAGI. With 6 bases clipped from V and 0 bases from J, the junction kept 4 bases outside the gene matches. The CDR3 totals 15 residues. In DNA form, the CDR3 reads TGTGCCAGCAGCCGGGACAGGAGCTCTGGAAACACCATATATTTT. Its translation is CASSRDRSSGNTIYF.

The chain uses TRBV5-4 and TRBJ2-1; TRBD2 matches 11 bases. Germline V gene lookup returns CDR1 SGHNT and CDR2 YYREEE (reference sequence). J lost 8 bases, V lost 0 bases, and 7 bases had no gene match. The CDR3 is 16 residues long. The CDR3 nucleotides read TGTGCCAGCAGCTTGGTGGGTAGCGGGAGGGGTCATGAGCAGTTCTTC. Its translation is CASSLVGSGRGHEQFF.

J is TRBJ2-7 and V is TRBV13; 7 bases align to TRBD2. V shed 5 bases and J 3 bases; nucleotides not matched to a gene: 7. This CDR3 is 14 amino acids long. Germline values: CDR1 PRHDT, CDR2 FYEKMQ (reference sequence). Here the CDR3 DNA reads TGTGCCAGCAGCGGCCCGGGGGGTCACTACGAGCAGTACTTC. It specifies CASSGPGGHYEQYF.

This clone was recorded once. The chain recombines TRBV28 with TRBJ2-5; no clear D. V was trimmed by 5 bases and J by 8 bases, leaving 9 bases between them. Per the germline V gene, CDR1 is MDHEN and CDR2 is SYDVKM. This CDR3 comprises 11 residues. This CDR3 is CASSTRYTQYF. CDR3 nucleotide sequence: TGTGCCAGCAGTACGCGGTATACCCAGTACTTC.